Each of the 25 T cell receptor beta chains below was sequenced from the same sample in a study of blood T cell repertoires in COVID-19. Profiling relied on immunoSEQ multiplex PCR, and the TCRdb table lists in-frame clones only, not all of them. The sample holds tens of thousands of clones; around 80% are singletons and the top ten take over 5.5%. Source material: peripheral blood. These receptors originate from a human donor in a cohort sampled during active or convalescent COVID-19.

This chain joins TRBV3-1 (or the pseudogene TRBV3-2) and TRBJ2-7; a weak D match, TRBD2 (6 bases). V shed 8 bases and J shed 2 bases, with 13 bases lying between them. CDR3 length: 13 residues. CDR1 and CDR2 (germline): LGHDT, YNNKEL (reference sequence). The DNA for the CDR3 is TGTGCCAGCCTCCGGGCGGGGACCTACGAGCAGTACTTC. Amino acids: CASLRAGTYEQYF.

This clone has more than one count but fewer than ten. The chain uses TRBV9 and TRBJ1-2; D is unresolved. Germline CDR1 reads SGDLS; CDR2 reads YYNGEE. The V gene lost 6 bases and the J gene lost 4 bases, with 22 bases spanning the gap. The CDR3 sequence is 16 residues long. The CDR3 here is CASTRGLVGGSYGYTF. The CDR3 bases are TGTGCCAGCACCCGGGGATTGGTGGGAGGGAGCTATGGCTACACCTTC. Together with reference TRBV9 and TRBJ1-2, the CDR3 gives the full variable domain: DSGVTQTPKHLITATGQRVTLRCSPRSGDLSVYWYQQSLDQGLQFLIQYYNGEERAKGNILERFSAQQFPDLHSELNLSSLELGDSALYFCASTRGLVGGSYGYTFGSGTRLTVV.

The V call is TRBV18, the J call TRBJ1-2; 9 nucleotides agree with TRBD1. The V gene end was trimmed by 3 bases and the J gene end by 1 base; junction bases not matched to a gene: 9. Germline lookup yields CDR1 KGHSH and CDR2 LQKENI. The CDR3 sequence is 17 residues long. In nucleotides, the CDR3 is TGTGCCAGCTCACCGCCGGGACAGGGATCTCATAACTATGGCTACACCTTC. Its translation: CASSPPGQGSHNYGYTF.

The chain links TRBV19 to TRBJ1-5, with a weak D call TRBD1 (5 bases). V lost 7 bases, J lost 2 bases, and 21 bases lay in between. The CDR3 runs to 17 residues. Germline V gene data show CDR1 as LNHDA and CDR2 as SQIVND (reference sequence). CDR3 nucleotide sequence: TGTGCCAGTACCAGAGTTGAGCCCCCCAGGGGCAATCAGCCCCAGCATTTT. Its translation is CASTRVEPPRGNQPQHF.

V usage is TRBV9 and J usage is TRBJ2-2; TRBD2 matches at 10 bases. V lost 1 base to trimming and J lost 5 bases; unmatched junction nucleotides: 5. CDR1 and CDR2 from the germline V gene are SGDLS and YYNGEE. This CDR3 is 16 amino acids long. The CDR3: CASSVSTSGVTGELFF. DNA of the CDR3: TGTGCCAGCAGCGTATCTACTAGCGGGGTTACCGGGGAGCTGTTTTTT.

The V and J genes are TRBV5-1 and TRBJ2-5; 9 bases line up with TRBD1. V gave up 0 bases and J gave up 2 bases; unmatched junction bases: 11. This CDR3 has 18 residues. Germline V gene lookup returns CDR1 SGHRS and CDR2 YFSETQ. The CDR3 nucleotides are TGCGCCAGCAGCTTGGCGGGACAGGGTAGTTTGGGTCAAGAGACCCAGTACTTC. Protein product: CASSLAGQGSLGQETQYF.

The chain carries TRBV5-1 and TRBJ2-4, with 10 bases aligning to TRBD2. The V and J ends lost 0 bases and 3 bases, in that order; junction bases with no gene match: 9. CDR1 is SGHRS, CDR2 YFSETQ, per germline. This CDR3 spans 18 amino acids. The CDR3 is CASSLAEERGGGKNIQYF. CDR3 in DNA: TGCGCCAGCAGCTTGGCGGAGGAGCGGGGGGGCGGCAAAAACATTCAGTACTTC.

The rearrangement joins TRBV10-3 to TRBJ2-3; 11 nucleotides align to TRBD1. The germline V gene has CDR1 ENHRY and CDR2 SYGVKD. The CDR3 runs 19 residues. Unmatched junction bases numbered 15, after V lost 7 bases and J lost 0 bases. CDR3 DNA sequence: TGTGCCATCAAAAAAGGGACAGGGGGAAGCGGGGATAGCACAGATACGCAGTATTTT. Translating gives CAIKKGTGGSGDSTDTQYF.

As DNA, the CDR3 is TGTGCCAGCAGCCAAGGGACTGGGAACTACGAGCAGTACTTC. Translating gives CASSQGTGNYEQYF. The chain combines TRBV4-2 with TRBJ2-7; D might be TRBD2 (5 bases). Germline V gives CDR1 LGHNA, CDR2 YNFKEQ. Trimming shortened V by 1 base and J by 3 bases, and 10 bases separated the two germline ends. This CDR3 is 14 amino acids long.

V and J are TRBV7-2 and TRBJ2-2; a weak D match, TRBD2 (6 bases). Germline CDR1 reads SGHTA; CDR2 reads FQGNSA. CDR3 length equals 14 residues. Trimming cost V 4 bases and J 4 bases, with 10 bases left between them. The CDR3 DNA reads TGTGCCAGCAGCTCGAGGACTACCACCGGGGAGCTGTTTTTT. This sequence encodes CASSSRTTTGELFF.

The V and J genes are TRBV5-4 and TRBJ1-5; TRBD1 agrees at 9 bases. Germline V CDR1 and CDR2: SGHNT, YYREEE (reference sequence). The CDR3 has 16 amino acids. The V gene end was trimmed by 4 bases and the J gene end by 1 base; junction bases not matched to a gene: 6. The CDR3, as DNA: TGTGCCAGCAGCCTACAGGGGGCAGGAAGCAATCAGCCCCAGCATTTT. It specifies CASSLQGAGSNQPQHF.

The chain is built from TRBV21-1 and TRBJ1-5; the table calls TRBD1, which could not be checked here. TRBV21-1 is an annotated pseudogene. There are 16 residues in the CDR3. CDR3 region: CASSKDRGPLNQPQHF. The DNA of the CDR3 is TGTGCCAGCAGCAAAGATAGGGGGCCTTTAAATCAGCCCCAGCATTTT.

This rearrangement joins TRBV9 to TRBJ1-1, with D tentatively TRBD1 (5 bases). The V end lost 4 bases, the J end lost 5 bases, and 18 bases lay between the germline ends. The CDR3 extends over 15 amino acids. Germline CDR1 is SGDLS and CDR2 is YYNGEE. CDR3 loop: CASSIGTGTGTEAFF. For the CDR3, the DNA is TGTGCCAGCAGCATAGGGACCGGGACTGGGACTGAAGCTTTCTTT. Looking up the rest from reference TRBV9 and TRBJ1-1 gives the full variable domain: DSGVTQTPKHLITATGQRVTLRCSPRSGDLSVYWYQQSLDQGLQFLIQYYNGEERAKGNILERFSAQQFPDLHSELNLSSLELGDSALYFCASSIGTGTGTEAFFGQGTRLTVV.

This clone was counted a single time. The chain combines TRBV10-3 with TRBJ1-1; no firm D call. The CDR3 consists of 14 residues. Trimming removed 0 bases at V and 6 bases at J, with 11 bases between. Looked up from germline, CDR1 is ENHRY and CDR2 is SYGVKD. In DNA form, the CDR3 reads TGTGCCATCAGTGAGTCCCTTGGAGCGCCTGAAGCTTTCTTT. Protein: CAISESLGAPEAFF.

The genes are TRBV6-2 or TRBV6-3 and TRBJ1-4; D gene uncertain. CDR1 is MNHEY, CDR2 SVGEGT, per germline. CDR3 size: 15 residues. V was clipped by 2 bases and J by 3 bases, with 10 bases between them. The DNA for the CDR3 is TGTGCCAGCAGTTACGGTGCGGTGGCTAATGAAAAACTGTTTTTT. Translation gives CASSYGAVANEKLFF.

V usage is TRBV7-9 and J usage is TRBJ1-1; D is unresolved. The V and J ends lost 2 bases and 6 bases respectively, with 13 bases between them. The CDR3 has 14 amino acids. Looked up from germline, CDR1 is SEHNR and CDR2 is FQNEAQ (reference sequence). This CDR3 reads CASSLKEAVPEAFF. The DNA of the CDR3 is TGTGCCAGCAGCTTAAAAGAGGCGGTCCCTGAAGCTTTCTTT.

The CDR3 here is CASSLAGRGTGELFF. The CDR3 coding sequence is TGTGCCAGCAGCTTAGCGGGGCGGGGCACCGGGGAGCTGTTTTTT. This chain uses TRBV11-1 with TRBJ2-2; maybe TRBD2 (6 bases). Germline CDR1 and CDR2: SGHAT and FQDESV (reference sequence). The CDR3 sequence is 15 residues long. Trimming took 0 bases from V and 4 from J, leaving 9 bases between them. Supplemented by reference TRBV11-1 and TRBJ2-2, the full variable domain reads EAEVAQSPRYKITEKSQAVAFWCDPISGHATLYWYRQILGQGPELLVQFQDESVVDDSQLPKDRFSAERLKGVDSTLKIQPAELGDSAMYLCASSLAGRGTGELFFGEGSRLTVL.

In its sample, this clone was seen a few times. The chain carries TRBV3-1 (or the pseudogene TRBV3-2) and TRBJ1-2; TRBD1 might be the D (5 bases). The CDR3 length is 15 residues. Germline CDR1 is LGHDT and CDR2 is YNNKEL (reference sequence). V lost 0 bases and J lost 2, with 10 bases in between. The DNA for the CDR3 is TGTGCCAGCAGCCAAGATGGGGCAGGGAACTATGGCTACACCTTC. This translates into CASSQDGAGNYGYTF.

Only a few counts were recorded for this clone. The genes are TRBV7-2 and TRBJ2-2; 12 bases align to TRBD1. Germline V gene data show CDR1 as SGHTA and CDR2 as FQGNSA. CDR3 length equals 18 residues. V shed 3 bases, J shed 6 bases, and the junction held 11 bases outside the gene matches. The CDR3 nucleotides read TGTGCCAGCAGCTTCGTGTCCGGAGGGGACAGGGGGCCCGGGGAGCTGTTTTTT. Encoded protein: CASSFVSGGDRGPGELFF.

This chain joins TRBV5-1 and TRBJ1-1, with 8 bases matching TRBD1. V lost 0 bases, J lost 2 bases, and 9 bases stayed unmatched. Germline lookup yields CDR1 SGHRS and CDR2 YFSETQ. This CDR3 contains 17 residues. The DNA of the CDR3 is TGCGCCAGCAGCTTGGATTCACAGGGGGACACCAACACTGAAGCTTTCTTT. This translates into CASSLDSQGDTNTEAFF.

This clone has only one observation. This sequence joins TRBV6-4 and TRBJ2-6; D uncertain. CDR1 is MRHNA, CDR2 SNTAGT, per germline. Between the trimmed V and J ends, which lost 2 bases and 0 bases, there was a span of 2 bases. The CDR3 loop spans 14 amino acids. CDR3: CASSDHSGANVLTF. For the CDR3, the DNA is TGTGCCAGCAGTGACCACTCTGGGGCCAACGTCCTGACTTTC.

The rearrangement joins TRBV6-1 to TRBJ2-1; TRBD2 is a possible D gene (5 bases). V lost 2 bases, J lost 7 bases, and 12 bases lay in between. The length of the CDR3 is 14 residues. In germline, CDR1 is MNHNS, CDR2 SASEGT. The CDR3 is CASSEPLRRNEQFF. CDR3 DNA sequence: TGTGCCAGCAGTGAACCGTTGAGGAGGAATGAGCAGTTCTTC.

This clone came up a few times. The V and J genes are TRBV7-2 and TRBJ2-2; TRBD2 might be the D (6 bases). V lost 1 base, J lost 0 bases, and 9 bases lay in between. The V gene's germline CDR1 is SGHTA and CDR2 FQGNSA. The CDR3 extends over 16 amino acids. CDR3 nucleotides: TGTGCCAGCAGCTTAGTCGCGGGGACGAACACCGGGGAGCTGTTTTTT. This codes for CASSLVAGTNTGELFF.

As DNA, the CDR3 is TGCGCCAGCAGCCTGACTGGGACAGGGAAAAATGAAAAACTGTTTTTT. The encoded protein is CASSLTGTGKNEKLFF. The V gene is TRBV5-1, the J gene TRBJ1-4; 9 bases line up with TRBD1. The V gene's germline CDR1 is SGHRS and CDR2 YFSETQ. V lost 4 bases to trimming and J lost 5 bases; unmatched junction nucleotides: 9. This CDR3 is 16 amino acids long.

V gene TRBV7-9 combines with J gene TRBJ2-3, with 11 bases lining up with TRBD1. V was clipped by 7 bases and J by 9 bases; unmatched bases: 12. Germline V gene lookup returns CDR1 SEHNR and CDR2 FQNEAQ (reference sequence). The CDR3 contains 15 residues. CDR3 nucleotides: TGTGCCAGCACCTACGGGACAGGGGGTTCCTCAACGCAGTATTTT. Encoded protein: CASTYGTGGSSTQYF. Full variable domain (rest looked up from reference TRBV7-9 and TRBJ2-3): DTGVSQNPRHKITKRGQNVTFRCDPISEHNRLYWYRQTLGQGPEFLTYFQNEAQLEKSRLLSDRFSAERPKGSFSTLEIQRTEQGDSAMYLCASTYGTGGSSTQYFGPGTRLTVL.